A single sample is the source of the 22 T cell receptor beta chains below, sequenced in a study of cytomegalovirus exposure and HLA in healthy donors. In the PCR, 60 Vbeta and 13 Jbeta primers were used. Libraries were prepared by immunoSEQ multiplex PCR; TCRdb keeps only in-frame clonotypes and omits some of them. The sample lists roughly 100,000 clones, around 73% occurring once. The sample consisted of PBMCs. The source of these receptors is a middle-aged woman in good health and CMV-seronegative.

About this clone itself: An end of the junction differs from the germline gene, which may be a read error. The chain links TRBV5-4 to TRBJ2-2, with D tentatively TRBD1 (6 bases). CDR1 is SGHNT, CDR2 YYREEE, per germline (reference sequence). The length of the CDR3 is 16 residues. The CDR3 nucleotides are TGTGCCAGCAGCTCGACAGGCAAAGGTGACACCAGGGAGCTGTTTTTT. Amino acid sequence: CASSSTGKGDTRELFF.

The chain links TRBV10-3 to TRBJ2-3; TRBD2 agrees at 8 bases. The CDR3 is made up of 14 amino acids. V dropped 4 bases and J dropped 4; count of bases not matched to a gene: 4. CDR1 and CDR2 from the germline V gene are ENHRY and SYGVKD. This CDR3 is CAISGSGKPDTQYF. The DNA for the CDR3 is TGTGCCATCAGTGGTAGCGGGAAGCCAGATACGCAGTATTTT.

The genes are TRBV11-3 and TRBJ2-5; 7 nucleotides agree with TRBD2. With V trimmed by 5 bases and J by 1 base, 4 bases remained unmatched. CDR1 is SGHNT and CDR2 is YENEEA in the germline V gene. The CDR3 length is 14 residues. The CDR3 nucleotides are TGTGCCAGCAGCGCCGGGGGGACCCAAGAGACCCAGTACTTC. Amino acid sequence: CASSAGGTQETQYF.

The chain is built from TRBV27 and TRBJ2-1; D gene uncertain. V was pared by 3 bases and J by 5 bases, with 14 bases between. Per germline, CDR1 MNHEY and CDR2 SMNVEV (reference sequence). This CDR3 contains 15 residues. CDR3 amino acids: CASSLVSTTNNEQFF. The CDR3 DNA sequence: TGTGCCAGCAGTTTGGTGTCGACAACCAACAATGAGCAGTTCTTC.

The chain joins TRBV7-9 to TRBJ2-7; weak D call: TRBD2 (6 bases). The CDR3 is 11 amino acids. CDR1 SEHNR and CDR2 FQNEAQ come from the germline V gene (reference sequence). Trimming pared 7 bases from V and 5 bases from J, leaving 9 bases between. CDR3 coding DNA: TGTGCCAGCACCGGGAGAAACGAGCAGTACTTC. Translation: CASTGRNEQYF. Full variable domain (missing parts from reference TRBV7-9 and TRBJ2-7): DTGVSQNPRHKITKRGQNVTFRCDPISEHNRLYWYRQTLGQGPEFLTYFQNEAQLEKSRLLSDRFSAERPKGSFSTLEIQRTEQGDSAMYLCASTGRNEQYFGPGTRLTVT.

The chain employs TRBV30 and TRBJ2-5, with TRBD2 as a possible D gene (5 bases). Trimming removed 0 bases from V and 5 bases from J, with 22 bases in between. Germline V gene data show CDR1 as GTSNPN and CDR2 as SVGIG (reference sequence). CDR3 length equals 17 residues. The CDR3 nucleotides read TGTGCCTGGAGTGTAAAAGGAAATGGGCGCAGAGGGGAGACCCAGTACTTC. Its protein product is CAWSVKGNGRRGETQYF. Filled out from reference TRBV30 and TRBJ2-5, the complete variable domain reads SQTIHQWPATLVQPVGSPLSLECTVEGTSNPNLYWYRQAAGRGLQLLFYSVGIGQISSEVPQNLSASRPQDRQFILSSKKLLLSDSGFYLCAWSVKGNGRRGETQYFGPGTRLLVL.

The DNA for the CDR3 is TGTGCCAGCAGCTCGCGGGGGGCCCGGCTGTTTTTT. It specifies CASSSRGARLFF. The rearrangement uses TRBV5-8 and TRBJ2-2, with TRBD2 identical over 8 bases. V shed 3 bases and J 13 bases; nucleotides not matched to a gene: 5. Germline V gene lookup returns CDR1 SGHTS and CDR2 YDEGEE. This CDR3 comprises 12 residues.

The chain has TRBV11-2 and TRBJ2-3, with D unresolved. CDR3 size: 15 residues. CDR1 is SGHAT, CDR2 FQNNGV, per germline. With 4 bases removed from V and 7 bases from J, the gap between germline ends came to 18 bases. This CDR3 reads CASSSLSGAANTQYF. In DNA, the CDR3 is TGTGCCAGCAGCTCCCTTAGTGGAGCAGCCAATACGCAGTATTTT.

V is TRBV18 and J is TRBJ2-2, with TRBD2 matching over 12 bases. The CDR3 consists of 17 residues. Germline V lookup: CDR1 KGHSH, CDR2 LQKENI. The J segment lost 6 bases and the V segment lost 3 bases, leaving 8 bases of the junction unmatched. The CDR3 loop reads CASSPLAGGPQPGELFF. The CDR3 region has the DNA TGTGCCAGCTCACCCCTAGCGGGAGGGCCGCAGCCCGGGGAGCTGTTTTTT. Supplemented by reference TRBV18 and TRBJ2-2, the full variable domain reads NAGVMQNPRHLVRRRGQEARLRCSPMKGHSHVYWYRQLPEEGLKFMVYLQKENIIDESGMPKERFSAEFPKEGPSILRIQQVVRGDSAAYFCASSPLAGGPQPGELFFGEGSRLTVL.

The chain combines TRBV6-1 with TRBJ1-2; unclear D gene. The germline V gene encodes CDR1 MNHNS and CDR2 SASEGT. V lost 5 bases, J lost 4 bases, and 11 bases lay in between. The CDR3 has 13 amino acids. The CDR3 sequence: CASSPLGLYGYTF. The CDR3 nucleotides are TGTGCCAGCAGTCCCCTTGGGCTCTATGGCTACACCTTC.

V and J are TRBV4-2 and TRBJ2-7; 7 nucleotides agree with TRBD2. Per germline, CDR1 LGHNA and CDR2 YNFKEQ. After removal of 0 bases from V and 0 bases from J, the junction contained 5 bases not matched to a gene. CDR3 length: 16 residues. CDR3 protein: CASSQEVAGLSYEQYF. In DNA, the CDR3 is TGTGCCAGCAGCCAAGAGGTAGCGGGCCTCTCCTACGAGCAGTACTTC.

The genes are TRBV7-8 and TRBJ2-5; D gene uncertain. The V gene's germline CDR1 is SGHVS and CDR2 FQNEAQ. V was cut by 1 base and J by 0 bases, with 6 bases left in between. This CDR3 comprises 14 residues. The CDR3 region has the DNA TGTGCCAGCAGCTTAGGCCAGAACCAAGAGACCCAGTACTTC. It translates to CASSLGQNQETQYF.

This clone occurred a few times. CDR3 nucleotides: TGTGCCAGCAGACGACAGGGGAGACACGAGCAGTACTTC. It is translated as CASRRQGRHEQYF. V usage is TRBV6-6 and J usage is TRBJ2-7; 8 bases line up with TRBD1. There are 13 residues in the CDR3. V lost 6 bases to trimming and J lost 5 bases; unmatched junction nucleotides: 6. Germline CDR1 and CDR2: MNHNY and SVGAGI (reference sequence).

The V and J genes are TRBV28 and TRBJ2-6; 10 bases line up with TRBD2. Unmatched junction bases numbered 6, after V lost 1 base and J lost 12 bases. CDR1 MDHEN and CDR2 SYDVKM come from the germline V gene. The CDR3 consists of 15 residues. The CDR3 region is CASSLSSGRSGVLTF. DNA of the CDR3: TGTGCCAGCAGTTTATCTAGCGGGAGATCAGGCGTCCTGACTTTC.

This clone was observed a handful of times. V gene TRBV11-1 combines with J gene TRBJ1-1, with TRBD1 matching 9 bases. Losses at the gene ends were 2 bases for V and 4 bases for J; bases not matched to a gene: 11. CDR3 length: 17 amino acids. CDR1 SGHAT and CDR2 FQDESV come from the germline V gene (reference sequence). The chain's CDR3 is CASSLTGGRFGSTEAFF. CDR3 DNA sequence: TGTGCCAGCAGCTTAACAGGGGGCCGGTTCGGTAGCACTGAAGCTTTCTTT.

The chain is built from TRBV6-4 and TRBJ2-1, with TRBD2 matching over 11 bases. The CDR3 extends over 21 amino acids. Germline assignment: CDR1 MRHNA and CDR2 SNTAGT. The V and J ends lost 2 bases and 5 bases, in that order; junction bases with no gene match: 20. In DNA, the CDR3 is TGTGCCAGCAGTGACAGACGAACCACGGGCACTAGCGGGAGATGGCACAATGAGCAGTTCTTC. Translation: CASSDRRTTGTSGRWHNEQFF.

With regard to this clone: One junction end does not reproduce the germline sequence, and a read error may be involved. The chain uses TRBV11-2 and TRBJ2-1; the match to TRBD2 covers 7 bases. The CDR3 has 15 amino acids. The germline CDR1 and CDR2 sequences are SGHAT and FQNNGV. As DNA, the CDR3 is TGTGCCAGCAGCTTAACCGGGAGGATTTACAATAAGCAGTTCTTC. Translated, it gives CASSLTGRIYNKQFF. Supplemented by reference TRBV11-2 and TRBJ2-1, the full variable domain reads EAGVAQSPRYKIIEKRQSVAFWCNPISGHATLYWYQQILGQGPKLLIQFQNNGVVDDSQLPKDRFSAERLKGVDSTLKIQPAKLEDSAVYLCASSLTGRIYNKQFFGPGTRLTVL.

The chain carries TRBV11-2 and TRBJ1-4; 7 nucleotides line up with TRBD1. Germline V gene lookup returns CDR1 SGHAT and CDR2 FQNNGV. The CDR3 runs to 14 residues. V dropped 4 bases and J dropped 10; count of bases not matched to a gene: 9. CDR3 loop: CASSYRGKAGKLFF. CDR3 nucleotides: TGTGCCAGCAGCTACAGGGGTAAAGCAGGAAAACTGTTTTTT.

The CDR3 reads CASSLRLAENEQFF. CDR3 DNA sequence: TGCGCCAGCAGCTTAAGGCTAGCGGAGAATGAGCAGTTCTTC. J is TRBJ2-1 and V is TRBV5-1; the match to TRBD2 covers 7 bases. The V gene's germline CDR1 is SGHRS and CDR2 YFSETQ. V shed 2 bases and J 7 bases; nucleotides not matched to a gene: 6. The CDR3 runs 14 residues.

The chain uses TRBV28 and TRBJ2-7; 10 bases are a match to TRBD2. This CDR3 has 17 residues. V dropped 5 bases and J dropped 5; count of bases not matched to a gene: 15. Germline V gene data show CDR1 as MDHEN and CDR2 as SYDVKM. The CDR3 sequence is CASSPWTSGPGWDEQYF. CDR3 DNA: TGTGCCAGCAGTCCCTGGACTAGCGGTCCGGGTTGGGACGAGCAGTACTTC.

As regards this clone: Other DNA sequences in this specimen translate into the identical CDR3. The chain carries TRBV6-4 and TRBJ2-2; D is perhaps TRBD1 (6 bases). The germline V gene has CDR1 MRHNA and CDR2 SNTAGT. Trimming took 2 bases from V and 3 from J, leaving 7 bases between them. This CDR3 is built from 14 residues. The CDR3 DNA follows: TGTGCCAGCAGTGACGGGGGCGACACCGGGGAGCTGTTTTTT. This gives the protein CASSDGGDTGELFF.

This chain joins TRBV19 and TRBJ2-2, with 8 bases matching TRBD2. Germline CDR1 is LNHDA and CDR2 is SQIVND (reference sequence). The V and J ends lost 7 bases and 6 bases, in that order; junction bases with no gene match: 13. The CDR3 extends over 16 amino acids. The DNA of the CDR3 is TGTGCCAGTACCTATAGCGGGATTCGATCTTCCGGGGAGCTGTTTTTT. This codes for CASTYSGIRSSGELFF.